This T cell receptor beta chain is drawn from a study of beta chain features in type 1 diabetes. All of the isolated RNA was reverse transcribed, so expressed TCRB transcripts were sequenced. Sequencing was performed with immunoSEQ multiplex PCR; in TCRdb, only in-frame clones are kept and a portion is missing. This sample yields 200,000 to 250,000 clones, of which about 63% are seen a single time; around 0.05% belongs to the top ten. Germline-derived CDR1 and CDR2 are SGHTA and FQGNSA. Trimming shortened V by 0 bases and J by 2 bases, and 8 bases separated the two germline ends. The CDR3 has 15 amino acids.

J is TRBJ2-1 and V is TRBV7-2; a possible D gene is TRBD1 (5 bases). The sequence was collected from a man aged 25-45 years in good health. What was sequenced was naive CD4+ T cells from blood. This CDR3 is CASSLAGATYNEQFF. The DNA for the CDR3 is TGTGCCAGCAGCTTAGCAGGGGCTACCTACAATGAGCAGTTCTTC.